The 28 T cell receptor beta chains below all came from one sample that was sequenced in a study of T cell responses to AZD1222 COVID-19 vaccine. Repertoires were generated with immunoSEQ multiplex PCR, while TCRdb's copy carries only in-frame clones and drops some. The sample contains 85,000 to 130,000 clones, roughly nine tenths of which appear only once. The starting material was peripheral blood, obtained on day 0 of AZD1222 vaccination. Every receptor here comes from an adult in good health.

This sequence joins TRBV23-1 and TRBJ2-3; possibly TRBD1 or TRBD2 for D (5 bases each). TRBV23-1 qualifies as an ORF whose function is uncertain. The CDR3 has 13 residues. The germline V and J ends were trimmed by 7 bases and 3 bases, with 11 bases remaining between them. The CDR3 DNA reads TGCGCCAGCATGGGGGATTCAACAGATACGCAGTATTTT. It specifies CASMGDSTDTQYF.

The chain recombines TRBV9 with TRBJ2-3; D unresolved. The germline V gene encodes CDR1 SGDLS and CDR2 YYNGEE. The germline V and J ends were trimmed by 5 bases and 6 bases, with 10 bases remaining between them. The CDR3 loop spans 12 amino acids. The DNA of the CDR3 is TGTGCCAGCAGTGCCCGTCAGGATACGCAGTATTTT. Protein sequence: CASSARQDTQYF.

The chain uses TRBV6-2 or TRBV6-3 and TRBJ1-1, with a weak D call TRBD1 (5 bases). The germline V and J ends were trimmed by 0 bases and 3 bases, with 11 bases remaining between them. The CDR3 is made up of 15 amino acids. Germline lookup yields CDR1 MNHEY and CDR2 SVGEGT. The CDR3 protein is CASSYSLGAHTEAFF. Here the CDR3 DNA reads TGTGCCAGCAGTTACTCTTTAGGGGCGCACACTGAAGCTTTCTTT.

The chain employs TRBV3-1 (or the pseudogene TRBV3-2) and TRBJ2-3; a possible D gene is TRBD2 (5 bases). From germline, CDR1 is LGHDT and CDR2 YNNKEL (reference sequence). Trimming pared 1 base from V and 8 bases from J, leaving 7 bases between. The CDR3 contains 12 residues. The CDR3 DNA follows: TGTGCCAGCAGCCAAGGACGGGGTACGCAGTATTTT. This translates into CASSQGRGTQYF.

This clone appeared a few times. The chain recombines TRBV30 with TRBJ1-5, with D hard to call. The V and J ends lost 1 base and 4 bases respectively, with 5 bases between them. Germline V gene sequence: CDR1 GTSNPN, CDR2 SVGIG (reference sequence). The CDR3 runs 12 residues. This CDR3 reads CAWSGRNQPQHF. The CDR3 DNA is TGTGCCTGGAGTGGCCGTAATCAGCCCCAGCATTTT.

The chain uses TRBV7-9 and TRBJ2-7; maybe TRBD2 (5 bases). The germline V and J ends were trimmed by 3 bases and 2 bases, with 11 bases remaining between them. Germline V CDR1 and CDR2: SEHNR, FQNEAQ (reference sequence). The CDR3 runs 14 residues. CDR3 DNA sequence: TGTGCCAGCAGCTTTGAGGGCAGGACCTACGAGCAGTACTTC. Translating gives CASSFEGRTYEQYF.

The rearrangement joins TRBV7-3 to TRBJ2-7; 8 bases fit TRBD1. J lost 7 bases, V lost 5 bases, and 7 bases had no gene match. The CDR3 length is 13 residues. CDR1 is SGHTA, CDR2 FQGTGA, per germline. The CDR3 spells CASSLTGVDEQYF. In nucleotides, the CDR3 is TGTGCCAGCAGCCTGACAGGGGTGGATGAGCAGTACTTC.

This chain links TRBV28 with TRBJ2-7; the D gene could be TRBD1 or TRBD2 (5 bases each). Trimming removed 7 bases at V and 2 bases at J, with 24 bases between. CDR1 is MDHEN and CDR2 is SYDVKM in the germline V gene. The CDR3 is 17 amino acids. The CDR3 loop is CASTPGRQGPRTYEQYF. CDR3 coding DNA: TGTGCCAGCACCCCAGGTAGGCAGGGACCCAGGACCTACGAGCAGTACTTC. Full variable domain (remainder filled in from reference TRBV28 and TRBJ2-7): DVKVTQSSRYLVKRTGEKVFLECVQDMDHENMFWYRQDPGLGLRLIYFSYDVKMKEKGDIPEGYSVSREKKERFSLILESASTNQTSMYLCASTPGRQGPRTYEQYFGPGTRLTVT.

The chain uses TRBV6-4 and TRBJ2-1; 11 nucleotides line up with TRBD2. The germline CDR1 and CDR2 sequences are MRHNA and SNTAGT. V shed 6 bases and J 7 bases; nucleotides not matched to a gene: 8. The CDR3 has 15 amino acids. CDR3: CASRLLLAGANEQFF. CDR3 DNA sequence: TGTGCCAGCAGGCTCTTACTAGCGGGAGCGAATGAGCAGTTCTTC.

The V gene is TRBV10-3, the J gene TRBJ2-2, with D tentatively TRBD2 (5 bases). The CDR3 runs to 19 residues. Trimming took 3 bases from V and 4 from J, leaving 24 bases between them. From germline, CDR1 is ENHRY and CDR2 SYGVKD. The CDR3 loop is CAISDPHSSGAGGTGELFF. As DNA, the CDR3 is TGTGCCATCAGTGACCCCCATTCGTCGGGTGCGGGTGGCACCGGGGAGCTGTTTTTT.

This sequence joins TRBV3-1 (or the pseudogene TRBV3-2) and TRBJ2-7; unclear D gene. In germline, CDR1 is LGHDT, CDR2 YNNKEL (reference sequence). CDR3 size: 14 residues. V was shortened by 1 base and J by 0 bases, with 7 bases between the two germline ends. The CDR3 nucleotides read TGTGCCAGCAGCCAAGCGCTACTCTCCTACGAGCAGTACTTC. Translating it yields CASSQALLSYEQYF.

The CDR3 spells CASSSVSGRGTDTQYF. CDR3 nucleotides: TGTGCCAGCAGTTCCGTTAGCGGGAGAGGCACAGATACGCAGTATTTT. The chain couples TRBV2 to TRBJ2-3; 9 bases agree with TRBD2. The CDR3 loop spans 16 amino acids. The V and J ends lost 5 bases and 1 base, in that order; junction bases with no gene match: 7. Germline V gene lookup returns CDR1 SNHLY and CDR2 FYNNEI.

A note on this clone: The germline gene is not matched at one end of the junction; a read error may be the cause. The V gene is TRBV10-3, the J gene TRBJ1-4, with 7 bases fitting TRBD1. The germline V gene has CDR1 ENHRY and CDR2 SYGVKD. This CDR3 has 15 amino acids. The CDR3 DNA follows: TGTGCCATCAGTGAGAGTACAGGGGCTAAGGAAAAACTGTTTTTT. Its protein product is CAISESTGAKEKLFF.

The rearrangement links TRBV5-4 to TRBJ2-2, with 15 bases aligning to TRBD2. This CDR3 comprises 15 residues. Germline loops: CDR1 SGHNT, CDR2 YYREEE (reference sequence). Trimming took 6 bases from V and 7 from J; bases not matched to a gene: 4. The CDR3 DNA sequence: TGTGCCAGCAACGGACTAGCGGGAGGGGACGGGGAGCTGTTTTTT. Translation: CASNGLAGGDGELFF.

V is TRBV27 and J is TRBJ2-7; D might be TRBD1 (5 bases). Germline CDR1 MNHEY, CDR2 SMNVEV (reference sequence). Trimming took 3 bases from V and 4 from J, leaving 10 bases between them. This CDR3 contains 13 residues. The CDR3 spells CASSLLGPYEQYF. The CDR3 coding sequence is TGTGCCAGCAGTTTGTTGGGGCCATACGAGCAGTACTTC.

V is TRBV21-1 and J is TRBJ2-1; the table's D call TRBD2 went unverified against the DNA. TRBV21-1 is a listed pseudogene. The CDR3 totals 20 residues. The CDR3, as DNA: TGTGCCAGCAGCAAAGAGAGTTGGACGGGAGGGAACAGCTCCTACAATGAGCAGTTCTTC. Amino acid sequence: CASSKESWTGGNSSYNEQFF.

The chain couples TRBV5-5 to TRBJ1-5; D call uncertain. CDR1 is SGHKS and CDR2 is YYEKEE in the germline V gene (reference sequence). The CDR3 sequence is 15 residues long. Trimming removed 3 bases from V and 2 bases from J, with 12 bases in between. CDR3 coding DNA: TGTGCCAGCAGCTCCAAAGGCGGGCGCAATCAGCCCCAGCATTTT. Residues: CASSSKGGRNQPQHF.

This clone was detected once. The gene calls are TRBV28 and TRBJ1-1, with TRBD1 as a possible D gene (6 bases). This CDR3 comprises 12 residues. The germline V gene encodes CDR1 MDHEN and CDR2 SYDVKM. The V end was cut by 0 bases, the J end by 9 bases, with 8 bases between. The CDR3 coding sequence is TGTGCCAGCAGTTTATGGGGGGACAAAGCTTTCTTT. It is translated as CASSLWGDKAFF.

The chain has TRBV2 and TRBJ2-1; TRBD2 matches 9 bases. Trimming removed 9 bases from V and 4 bases from J; junction bases left unmatched: 7. CDR1 and CDR2 from the germline V gene are SNHLY and FYNNEI. This CDR3 has 14 amino acids. CDR3 in amino acids: CASKRLAVYNEQFF. The CDR3 DNA reads as TGTGCCAGTAAAAGACTAGCGGTGTACAATGAGCAGTTCTTC.

With regard to this clone: Other DNA sequences in this sample translate to the same CDR3. The chain combines TRBV5-5 with TRBJ1-3; D might be TRBD1 (5 bases). This CDR3 region has 14 residues. Trimming left V 2 bases short and J 4 bases short, with 10 bases between. Germline lookup yields CDR1 SGHKS and CDR2 YYEKEE (reference sequence). CDR3 sequence: CASSFGGSGNTIYF. The CDR3 nucleotides read TGTGCCAGCAGCTTTGGGGGATCGGGAAACACCATATATTTT.

The chain is built from TRBV28 and TRBJ2-7; a weak D match, TRBD2 (6 bases). V was shortened by 2 bases and J by 7 bases, with 9 bases between the two germline ends. This CDR3 has 12 amino acids. Germline loops: CDR1 MDHEN, CDR2 SYDVKM. CDR3 protein: CASSLGAGEQYF. The CDR3 nucleotides read TGTGCCAGCAGTTTAGGCGCGGGGGAGCAGTACTTC. The full variable domain, in which reference TRBV28 and TRBJ2-7 provide the parts outside the CDR3, is DVKVTQSSRYLVKRTGEKVFLECVQDMDHENMFWYRQDPGLGLRLIYFSYDVKMKEKGDIPEGYSVSREKKERFSLILESASTNQTSMYLCASSLGAGEQYFGPGTRLTVT.

The V and J genes are TRBV28 and TRBJ1-2, with D unclear. The germline gives CDR1 MDHEN, CDR2 SYDVKM. The CDR3 sequence is 16 residues long. V lost 3 bases and J 1 base, leaving 15 bases between the germline ends. The CDR3 DNA reads TGTGCCAGCAGTTTTGGTCTGAACCGCGTTAACTATGGCTACACCTTC. Its translation is CASSFGLNRVNYGYTF.

This clone was seen a few times. The chain uses TRBV2 and TRBJ1-3; the D gene is possibly TRBD1 (5 bases). The CDR3 has 13 amino acids. Between the trimmed V and J ends, which lost 6 bases and 3 bases, there was a span of 9 bases. Germline CDR1 reads SNHLY; CDR2 reads FYNNEI. The CDR3 loop is CASRGTYGNTIYF. The CDR3 bases are TGTGCCAGCAGAGGGACTTATGGAAACACCATATATTTT.

This chain links TRBV4-2 with TRBJ1-3; 8 nucleotides agree with TRBD1. Per germline, CDR1 LGHNA and CDR2 YNFKEQ. This CDR3 has 17 residues. The junction had 8 bases not matched to a gene; V was cut back by 4 bases and J by 0 bases. The CDR3 nucleotides read TGTGCCAGCAGCCCCTCACAGGGGGTTTTCTCTGGAAACACCATATATTTT. It is translated as CASSPSQGVFSGNTIYF.

The genes are TRBV18 and TRBJ1-6; 11 positions match TRBD1. Germline loops: CDR1 KGHSH, CDR2 LQKENI. This CDR3 contains 15 residues. With 0 bases clipped from V and 11 bases from J, the junction kept 3 bases outside the gene matches. This chain's CDR3 is CASSPPGQGVPPLHF. As DNA, the CDR3 is TGTGCCAGCTCACCACCGGGACAGGGGGTACCACCCCTCCACTTT. The full variable domain, with the rest looked up from reference TRBV18 and TRBJ1-6, is NAGVMQNPRHLVRRRGQEARLRCSPMKGHSHVYWYRQLPEEGLKFMVYLQKENIIDESGMPKERFSAEFPKEGPSILRIQQVVRGDSAAYFCASSPPGQGVPPLHFGNGTRLTVT.

The J gene is TRBJ2-7, the V gene TRBV5-1; 10 bases fit TRBD2. Germline CDR1 reads SGHRS; CDR2 reads YFSETQ. The V and J ends lost 2 bases and 2 bases, in that order; junction bases with no gene match: 1. The CDR3 has 14 amino acids. The CDR3 region is CASSLAGGPYEQYF. CDR3 bases: TGCGCCAGCAGCTTAGCGGGAGGGCCCTACGAGCAGTACTTC.

The gene calls are TRBV11-1 and TRBJ2-7; 8 nucleotides align to TRBD1. This CDR3 is 15 amino acids long. Trimming removed 5 bases from V and 2 bases from J; junction bases left unmatched: 8. CDR1 and CDR2 (germline): SGHAT, FQDESV (reference sequence). CDR3 bases: TGTGCCAGCAGCCTTGGGGCAGGGGGCACCTACGAGCAGTACTTC. The encoded protein is CASSLGAGGTYEQYF.

This sequence joins TRBV7-2 and TRBJ2-4; no clear D. V lost 3 bases to trimming and J lost 6 bases, with 15 bases between them. CDR1 is SGHTA, CDR2 FQGNSA, per germline. The CDR3 totals 15 residues. CDR3 in amino acids: CASSFGASYPNIQYF. For the CDR3, the DNA is TGTGCCAGCAGCTTCGGAGCGTCCTACCCAAACATTCAGTACTTC.